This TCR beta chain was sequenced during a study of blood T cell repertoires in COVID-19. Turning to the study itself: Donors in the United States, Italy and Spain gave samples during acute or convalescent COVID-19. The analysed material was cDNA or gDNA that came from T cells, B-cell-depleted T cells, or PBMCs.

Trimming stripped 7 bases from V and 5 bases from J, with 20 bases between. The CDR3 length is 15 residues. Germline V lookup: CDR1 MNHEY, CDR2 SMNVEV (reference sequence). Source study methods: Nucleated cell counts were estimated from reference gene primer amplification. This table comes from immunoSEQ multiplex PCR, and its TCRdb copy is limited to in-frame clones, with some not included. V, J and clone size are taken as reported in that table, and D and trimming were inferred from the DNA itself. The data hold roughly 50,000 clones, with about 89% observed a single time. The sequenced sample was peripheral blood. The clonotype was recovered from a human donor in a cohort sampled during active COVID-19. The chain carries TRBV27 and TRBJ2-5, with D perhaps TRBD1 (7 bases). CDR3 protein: CASTLTGRPQETQYF. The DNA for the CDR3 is TGTGCCAGCACCCTGACAGGGAGGCCTCAGGAGACCCAGTACTTC.